This T cell receptor beta chain was recorded in a study of CD8 T cells in ankylosing spondylitis. TCR beta libraries were made by quantitative 5'-RACE with molecular barcodes. In TCRdb, the 5' RACE reads were re-called with MiXCR into one record per CDR3 protein. The sample has about 310,000 distinct CDR3 sequences, 20% to 25% seen once. This clonotype has more than one count but fewer than ten. What it binds is unknown. The germline CDR1 and CDR2 sequences are SGDLS and YYNGEE. There are 14 residues in the CDR3. Trimming removed 4 bases from V and 3 bases from J; junction bases left unmatched: 4. Study outcomes and limitations: Matched ankylosing spondylitis synovial fluid reportedly showed significant enrichment of disease-linked clones. Some motif variants were previously reported in reactive arthritis synovial fluid and blood.

The chain recombines TRBV9 with TRBJ1-2; TRBD1 matches at 9 bases. This clonotype was sampled from a female donor with ankylosing spondylitis or in good health (not recorded which). Sequenced material: blood, either unsorted or a sorted T cell fraction (not recorded which). The CDR3, as DNA: TGTGCCAGCAGCACCCGACAGGGGGACTATGGCTACACCTTC. This gives the protein CASSTRQGDYGYTF.